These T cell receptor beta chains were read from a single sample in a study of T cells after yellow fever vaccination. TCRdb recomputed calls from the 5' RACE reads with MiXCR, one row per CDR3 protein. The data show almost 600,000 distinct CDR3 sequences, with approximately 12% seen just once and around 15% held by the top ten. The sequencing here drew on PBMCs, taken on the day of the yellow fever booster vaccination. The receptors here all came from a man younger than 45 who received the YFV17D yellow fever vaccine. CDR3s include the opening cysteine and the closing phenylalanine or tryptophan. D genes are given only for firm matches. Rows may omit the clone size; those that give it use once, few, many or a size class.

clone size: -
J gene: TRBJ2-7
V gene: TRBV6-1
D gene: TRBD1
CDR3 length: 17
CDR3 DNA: TGTGCCAGCAGTGACAGCTTACGGACAGGGGGCGCTTACGAGCAGTACTTC
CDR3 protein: CASSDSLRTGGAYEQYF

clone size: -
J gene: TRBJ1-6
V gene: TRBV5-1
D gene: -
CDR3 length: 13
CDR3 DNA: TGCGCCAGCAGCTTGGTGTCTAATTCACCCCTCCACTTT
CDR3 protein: CASSLVSNSPLHF

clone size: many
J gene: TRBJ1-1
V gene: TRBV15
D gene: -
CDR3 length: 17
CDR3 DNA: TGTGCCACCAGCAGAGAAGTCAGTTTTGTAGGGAACACTGAAGCTTTCTTT
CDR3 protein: CATSREVSFVGNTEAFF

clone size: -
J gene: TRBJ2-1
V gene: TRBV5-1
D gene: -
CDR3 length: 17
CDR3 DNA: TGCGCCAGCGGGGACCCCGGGTTGTATGTAGTGAGCGATGAGCAGTTCTTC
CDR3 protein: CASGDPGLYVVSDEQFF

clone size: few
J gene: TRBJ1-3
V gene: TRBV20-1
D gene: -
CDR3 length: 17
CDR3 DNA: TGCAGTGCCCGCGACGGGGGGCTCGGCGGCTCTGGAAACACCATATATTTT
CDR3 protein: CSARDGGLGGSGNTIYF

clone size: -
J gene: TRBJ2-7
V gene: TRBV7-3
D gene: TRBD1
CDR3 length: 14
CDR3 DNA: TGTGCCAGCAGCTCCGGACAGGGGGCTAACGAGCAGTACTTC
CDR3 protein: CASSSGQGANEQYF

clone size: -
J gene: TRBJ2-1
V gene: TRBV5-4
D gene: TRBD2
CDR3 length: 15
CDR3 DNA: TGTGCCAGCAGCTCTCAGCGGGACGGAGGGGATGAGCAGTTCTTC
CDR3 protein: CASSSQRDGGDEQFF

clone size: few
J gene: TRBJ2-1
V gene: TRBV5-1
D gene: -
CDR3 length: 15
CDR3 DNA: TGCGCCAGCAGCTTGGACACCTACTCCTACAATGAGCAGTTCTTC
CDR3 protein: CASSLDTYSYNEQFF

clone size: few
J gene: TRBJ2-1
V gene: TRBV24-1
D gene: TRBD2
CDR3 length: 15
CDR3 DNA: TGTGCCACCAGTGATATGGCGGGAGGGCCGGGTGAGCAGTTCTTC
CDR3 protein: CATSDMAGGPGEQFF

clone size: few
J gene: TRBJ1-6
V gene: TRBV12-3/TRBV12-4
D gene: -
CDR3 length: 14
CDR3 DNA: TGTGCCAGCACCATCAGTGGGGGCCATTCACCCCTCCACTTT
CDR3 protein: CASTISGGHSPLHF

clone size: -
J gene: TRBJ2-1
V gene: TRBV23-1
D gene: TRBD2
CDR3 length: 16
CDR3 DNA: TGCGCCAGCGGACTAGCGGGAGATGTGAGGGTCAATGAGCAGTTCTTC
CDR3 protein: CASGLAGDVRVNEQFF

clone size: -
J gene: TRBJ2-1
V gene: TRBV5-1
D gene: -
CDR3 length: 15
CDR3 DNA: TGCGCCAGCAGCTTGACGAGGAGCTCCTACAATGAGCAGTTCTTC
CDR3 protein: CASSLTRSSYNEQFF

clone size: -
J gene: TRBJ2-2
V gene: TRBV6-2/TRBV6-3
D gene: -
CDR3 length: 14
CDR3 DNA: TGTGCCAGCAGCAACCTACGGAACACCGGGGAGCTGTTTTTT
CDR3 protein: CASSNLRNTGELFF

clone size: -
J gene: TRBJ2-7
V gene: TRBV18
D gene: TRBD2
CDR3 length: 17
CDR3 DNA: TGTGCCAGCTCACCACCAGGTCGAAGCGGGAGCTCCTACGAGCAGTACTTC
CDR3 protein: CASSPPGRSGSSYEQYF

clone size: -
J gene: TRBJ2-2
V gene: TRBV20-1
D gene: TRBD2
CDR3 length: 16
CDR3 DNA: TGCTGTGCTAGATCCGGACTAGCGGGAGAGTCCGGGGAGCTGTTTTTT
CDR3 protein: CCARSGLAGESGELFF

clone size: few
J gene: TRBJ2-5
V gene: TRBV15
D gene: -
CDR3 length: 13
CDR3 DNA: TGTGCCACCAGCAGAGTCCGACAAGAGACCCAGTACTTC
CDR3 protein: CATSRVRQETQYF

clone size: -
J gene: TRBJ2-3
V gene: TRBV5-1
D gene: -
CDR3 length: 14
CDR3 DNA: TGCGCCAGCAGCGCTAGACCACCCACAGATACGCAGTATTTT
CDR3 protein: CASSARPPTDTQYF

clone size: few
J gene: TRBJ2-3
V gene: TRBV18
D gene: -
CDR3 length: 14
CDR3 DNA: TGTGCCAGCTCACCGCAGGGAGGCACAGATACGCAGTATTTT
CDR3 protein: CASSPQGGTDTQYF

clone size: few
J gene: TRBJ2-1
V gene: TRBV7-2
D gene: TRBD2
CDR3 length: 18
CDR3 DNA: TGTGCCAGCAGCTTAGCCCCCCCAACTAGCGGTCCCCACAATGAGCAGTTCTTC
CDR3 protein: CASSLAPPTSGPHNEQFF

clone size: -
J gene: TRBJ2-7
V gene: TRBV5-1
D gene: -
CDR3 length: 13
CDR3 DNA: TGCGCCAGCAGCTTGGGCAGGGCCGACGAGCAGTACTTC
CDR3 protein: CASSLGRADEQYF

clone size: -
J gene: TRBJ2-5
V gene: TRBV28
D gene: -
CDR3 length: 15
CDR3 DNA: TGTGCCAGCAGTTTTCGCAGGGCCCGCGAAGAGACCCAGTACTTC
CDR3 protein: CASSFRRAREETQYF

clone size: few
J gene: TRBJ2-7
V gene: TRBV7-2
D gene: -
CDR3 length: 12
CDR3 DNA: TGTGCCAGCAGCTTGTCTCATTACGAGCAGTACTTC
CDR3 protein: CASSLSHYEQYF

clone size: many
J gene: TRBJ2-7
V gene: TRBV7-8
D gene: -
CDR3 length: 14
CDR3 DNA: TGTGCCAGCAGCTTAGGAGTAGCAAGCCACGAGCAGTACTTC
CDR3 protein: CASSLGVASHEQYF

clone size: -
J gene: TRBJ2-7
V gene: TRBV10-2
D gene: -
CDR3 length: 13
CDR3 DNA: TGCGCCAGCAGTGTAAGTTTTCCGTACGAGCAGTACTTC
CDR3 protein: CASSVSFPYEQYF

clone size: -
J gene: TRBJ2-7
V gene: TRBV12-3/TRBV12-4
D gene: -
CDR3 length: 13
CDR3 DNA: TGTGCCAGCACCCCGGACGGGGGTTACGAGCAGTACTTC
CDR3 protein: CASTPDGGYEQYF

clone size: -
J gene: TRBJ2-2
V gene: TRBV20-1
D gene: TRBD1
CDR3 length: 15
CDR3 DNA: TGCAGTGCTAGAGATACCGGGACAGGGACCGGGGAGCTGTTTTTT
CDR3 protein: CSARDTGTGTGELFF

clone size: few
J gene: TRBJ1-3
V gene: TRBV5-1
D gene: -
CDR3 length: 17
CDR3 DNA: TGCGCCAGCAGCTTGGAAGTAGGAGTCAGCTCTGGAAACACCATATATTTT
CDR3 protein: CASSLEVGVSSGNTIYF

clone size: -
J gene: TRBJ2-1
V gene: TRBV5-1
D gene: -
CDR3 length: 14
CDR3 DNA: TGCGCCAGCAGTGGGGACACCCACTACAATGAGCAGTTCTTC
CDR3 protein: CASSGDTHYNEQFF

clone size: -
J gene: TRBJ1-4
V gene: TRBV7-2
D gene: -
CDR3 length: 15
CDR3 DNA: TGTGCCAGCAGCTTTTCGTCCGGGGTCCCTGAAAAACTGTTTTTT
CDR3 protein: CASSFSSGVPEKLFF

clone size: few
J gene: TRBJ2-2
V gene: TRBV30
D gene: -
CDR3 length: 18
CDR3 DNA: TGTGCCTGGAGTGGGGCCAGACCATTGCGCGCGAACACCGGGGAGCTGTTTTTT
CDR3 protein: CAWSGARPLRANTGELFF

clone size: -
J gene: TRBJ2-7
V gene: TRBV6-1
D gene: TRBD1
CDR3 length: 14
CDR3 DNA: TGTGCCAGCACCCAGGGCAGGGGGACCTACGAGCAGTACTTC
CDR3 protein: CASTQGRGTYEQYF

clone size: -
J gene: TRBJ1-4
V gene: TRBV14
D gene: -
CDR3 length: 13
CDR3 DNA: TGTGCCAGCAGCCAAGTTTCTGGGGCAAAGCTGTTTTTT
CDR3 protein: CASSQVSGAKLFF

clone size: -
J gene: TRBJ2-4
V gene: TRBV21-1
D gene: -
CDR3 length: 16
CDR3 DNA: TGTGCCAGCAGCAAAATTAGGGGGGAGGACAAAAACATTCAGTACTTC
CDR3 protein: CASSKIRGEDKNIQYF

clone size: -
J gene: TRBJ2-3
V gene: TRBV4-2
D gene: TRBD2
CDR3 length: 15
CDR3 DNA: TGTGCCAGCGGGGGGGGGAGCCCGTTTACAGATACGCAGTATTTT
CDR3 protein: CASGGGSPFTDTQYF

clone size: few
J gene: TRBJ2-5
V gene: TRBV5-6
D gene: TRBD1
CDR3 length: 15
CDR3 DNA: TGTGCCAGCAGCTACCTCCGGGACAGCCAAGAGACCCAGTACTTC
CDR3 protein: CASSYLRDSQETQYF

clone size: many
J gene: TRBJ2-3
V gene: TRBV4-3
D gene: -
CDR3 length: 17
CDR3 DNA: TGCGCCAGCAGACAAGATAAATGGGGAATAATGTCAGATACGCAGTATTTT
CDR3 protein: CASRQDKWGIMSDTQYF